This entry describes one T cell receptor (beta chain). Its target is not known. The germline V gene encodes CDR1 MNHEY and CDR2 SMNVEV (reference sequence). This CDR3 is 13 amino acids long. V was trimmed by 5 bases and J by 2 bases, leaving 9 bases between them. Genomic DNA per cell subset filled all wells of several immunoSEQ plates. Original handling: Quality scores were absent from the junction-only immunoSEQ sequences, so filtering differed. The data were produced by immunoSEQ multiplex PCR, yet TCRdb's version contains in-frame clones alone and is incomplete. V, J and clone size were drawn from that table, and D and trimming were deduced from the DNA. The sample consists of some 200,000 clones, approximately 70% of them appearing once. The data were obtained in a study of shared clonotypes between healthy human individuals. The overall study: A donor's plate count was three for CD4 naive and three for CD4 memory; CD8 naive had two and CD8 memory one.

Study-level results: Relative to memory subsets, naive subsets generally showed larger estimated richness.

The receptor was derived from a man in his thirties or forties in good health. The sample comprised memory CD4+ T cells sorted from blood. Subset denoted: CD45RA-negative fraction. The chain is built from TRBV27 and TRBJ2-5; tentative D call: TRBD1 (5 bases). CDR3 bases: TGTGCCAGCAGTGACAGCGCTCAAGAGACCCAGTACTTC. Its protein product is CASSDSAQETQYF.